This is a list of T cell receptor beta chains from one sample in a study of blood T cell repertoires in COVID-19. Produced via immunoSEQ multiplex PCR; TCRdb's table is partial and in-frame only. The sample lists roughly 86,000 clones, around 84% occurring once. Sequencing was done on a sample of peripheral blood. These receptors were collected from a man between 40 and 49 years old with acute or convalescent COVID-19. Each CDR3 is given with its conserved first and last residue. A D gene is named only where the DNA matches it firmly. For some rows the clone size is stated as once, few or many, or as a class when expanded; others skip it.

>14|TRBJ2-2|TRBV7-9|TRBD2|-
CASSLGGKTGELFF
TGTGCCAGCAGCTTGGGAGGGAAGACCGGGGAGCTGTTTTTT
>15|TRBJ1-1|TRBV4-3|-|-
CASSPGGRVGIEAFF
TGCGCCAGCAGCCCAGGAGGGCGTGTGGGGATTGAAGCTTTCTTT
>16|TRBJ2-7|TRBV7-9|TRBD2|once
CASSGGLAGEFYEQYF
TGTGCCAGCAGCGGGGGACTAGCGGGAGAGTTCTACGAGCAGTACTTC
>17|TRBJ2-2|TRBV4-1|-|-
CASSQETGRDGTGELFF
TGCGCCAGCAGCCAAGAGACCGGGCGGGATGGCACCGGGGAGCTGTTTTTT
>16|TRBJ2-3|TRBV9|TRBD2|few
CASSKVASGTTDTQYF
TGTGCCAGCAGCAAAGTAGCTAGCGGGACCACAGATACGCAGTATTTT
>15|TRBJ1-1|TRBV7-6|TRBD1|-
CASSSDRGSDTEAFF
TGTGCCAGCAGCTCGGACAGGGGATCGGACACTGAAGCTTTCTTT
>14|TRBJ1-5|TRBV19|-|-
CASTPNRVGQPQHF
TGTGCCAGTACCCCCAACAGGGTTGGGCAGCCCCAGCATTTT
>16|TRBJ2-1|TRBV7-8|TRBD2|-
CASSPWTSGGYNEQFF
TGTGCCAGCAGCCCCTGGACTAGCGGGGGCTACAATGAGCAGTTCTTC
>15|TRBJ2-2|TRBV13|-|-
CASSDRLSNTGELFF
TGTGCCAGCAGTGACAGGCTTTCGAACACCGGGGAGCTGTTTTTT
>16|TRBJ2-2|TRBV7-8|-|-
CASSLNTNQNTGELFF
TGTGCCAGCAGCTTAAACACCAACCAGAACACCGGGGAGCTGTTTTTT
>14|TRBJ2-7|TRBV27|TRBD1|-
CASRGQGAPYEQYF
TGTGCCAGCAGGGGACAGGGGGCTCCCTACGAGCAGTACTTC
>15|TRBJ2-3|TRBV5-5|-|once
CASRETTGSPDTQYF
TGTGCCAGCAGAGAGACGACAGGTTCGCCAGATACGCAGTATTTT
>14|TRBJ2-7|TRBV3-1/TRBV3-2|-|-
CASSQVGGSYEQYF
TGTGCCAGCAGCCAAGTCGGCGGCTCCTACGAGCAGTACTTC
>13|TRBJ1-5|TRBV30|-|once
CAWSQGLNQPQHF
TGTGCCTGGAGTCAGGGACTAAATCAGCCCCAGCATTTT
>16|TRBJ1-3|TRBV30|TRBD1|-
CAWSVRGTGERNTIYF
TGTGCCTGGAGTGTACGTGGGACAGGGGAAAGAAACACCATATATTTT
>16|TRBJ2-1|TRBV4-2|TRBD2|-
CASSQETSGRVNEQFF
TGTGCCAGCAGCCAAGAAACTAGCGGGAGGGTGAATGAGCAGTTCTTC
>17|TRBJ1-2|TRBV13|TRBD1|-
CASSPRKTGAIVYGYTF
TGTGCCAGCAGCCCCCGGAAGACAGGGGCGATTGTCTATGGGTACACCTTC
>16|TRBJ1-3|TRBV7-2|-|-
CASSLLGLNSGNTIYF
TGTGCCAGCAGCTTACTGGGACTGAACTCTGGAAACACCATATATTTT
>14|TRBJ2-1|TRBV15|TRBD2|-
CATTSGGSYNEQFF
TGTGCCACGACCAGCGGGGGGTCCTACAATGAGCAGTTCTTC
>13|TRBJ1-1|TRBV5-1|TRBD1|-
CASSFDRGTEAFF
TGCGCCAGCAGCTTCGACAGGGGGACTGAAGCTTTCTTT